This TCR beta chain comes out of a study of cytomegalovirus exposure and HLA in healthy donors. Overall study findings and caveats: Certain indistinguishable V segments, among them TRBV6-2 and TRBV6-3, were excluded. Many donors carried some public TCRs, although rarity characterized most TCR sequences. A later analysis linked a missense DCLRE1C variant to TCR beta V- and J-gene trimming.

A word on this clone: Its antigen is still unknown.

PCR used 60 Vbeta primers and 13 Jbeta primers. Some clones are missing from TCRdb's copy, which holds only in-frame ones; the method was immunoSEQ multiplex PCR. The table has about 130,000 clones, 80% seen once. Germline V gives CDR1 SEHNR, CDR2 FQNEAQ (reference sequence). V lost 8 bases and J lost 5; bases outside the gene matches: 8. The CDR3 runs to 14 residues. The sequence derives from a woman aged 40 to 50 in good health and CMV-seronegative. The sample comprised PBMCs. This chain links TRBV7-9 with TRBJ2-7; 11 bases agree with TRBD1. The chain's CDR3 is CASRGWDRGNEQYF. The CDR3 DNA follows: TGTGCCAGCCGGGGGTGGGACAGGGGGAACGAGCAGTACTTC.